One sample yielded the 5 T cell receptor beta chains listed below, sequenced in a study of T cells after yellow fever vaccination. TCRdb called the 5' RACE reads again in MiXCR, with one record for every CDR3 protein. The sample has 250,000 to 350,000 distinct CDR3 sequences, around 6.8% seen once. The sample was PBMCs, taken more than 40 days after the first yellow fever vaccination. The receptors stem from a man aged 18 to 29 who received the YFV17D yellow fever vaccine.

This clonotype was seen a single time. The V call is TRBV29-1, the J call TRBJ2-3; weak D call: TRBD1 (6 bases). Per germline, CDR1 SQVTM and CDR2 ANQGSEA. CDR3 size: 13 residues. V was shortened by 7 bases and J by 2 bases, with 13 bases between the two germline ends. Written as DNA, the CDR3 is TGCAGCGCCTCGGACAGCTTCACAGATACGCAGTATTTT. This translates into CSASDSFTDTQYF.

The rearrangement uses TRBV18 and TRBJ2-3; perhaps TRBD1 as D (6 bases). The CDR3 consists of 16 residues. Trimming took off 2 bases at V and 0 bases at J, with 12 bases between the two ends. The germline V gene has CDR1 KGHSH and CDR2 LQKENI. DNA for the CDR3: TGTGCCAGCTCACCATGGGACACAACTAGCACAGATACGCAGTATTTT. Its protein product is CASSPWDTTSTDTQYF.

This clonotype has a handful of counts. V is TRBV11-2 and J is TRBJ2-7; tentatively, D is TRBD1 or TRBD2 (6 bases each). CDR1 is SGHAT, CDR2 FQNNGV, per germline. V gave up 3 bases and J gave up 4 bases, with 16 bases separating them. There are 15 residues in the CDR3. The CDR3 here is CASSLVGGLVYEQYF. CDR3 nucleotides: TGTGCCAGCAGCTTGGTTGGGGGGCTAGTTTACGAGCAGTACTTC.

The V and J genes are TRBV6-5 and TRBJ1-2, with 8 bases lining up with TRBD1. Germline V gene sequence: CDR1 MNHEY, CDR2 SVGAGI. V shed 2 bases, J shed 7 bases, and the junction held 6 bases outside the gene matches. The CDR3 contains 14 residues. The CDR3 DNA is TGTGCCAGCAGTTACCAGGGGGCAATGGGTGGCTACACCTTC. Translating it yields CASSYQGAMGGYTF.

The chain couples TRBV4-1 to TRBJ2-4; 11 bases line up with TRBD1. V was clipped by 2 bases and J by 7 bases; unmatched bases: 4. This CDR3 has 15 residues. The germline CDR1 and CDR2 sequences are MGHRA and YSYEKL. CDR3 bases: TGCGCCAGCAGCCAACCGGACAGGGGGCGCAACATTCAGTACTTC. Its translation is CASSQPDRGRNIQYF.